The rows below give T cell receptor beta chains drawn from one sample of a study of blood T cells in healthy people across ages. TCRdb re-derived calls from the 5' RACE reads in MiXCR, one entry per CDR3 protein. Of fewer than 700,000 distinct CDR3 sequences listed, about 45% are singletons. Sequences were obtained from blood. The receptors originated from an elderly man in good health. The CDR3 runs from the conserved cysteine through the conserved F or W. The D gene is left open where the match is weak. Rows give clone size only sometimes, using once, few, many, or a class for an expanded clone.

>.|TRBV19|.|TRBJ2-6
TGTGCCAGTAGTACACAGGGCAGCAGCTCTGGGGCCAACGTCCTGACTTTC
CASSTQGSSSGANVLTF
>.|TRBV5-4|.|TRBJ2-1
TGTGCCAGCAGCTCCCCCGGGGGCGCAGTCAATGAGCAGTTCTTC
CASSSPGGAVNEQFF
>.|TRBV5-5|.|TRBJ2-2
TGTGCCAGCAGCTTGGAGCTAACGTTTGGGGAGCTGTTTTTT
CASSLELTFGELFF
>few|TRBV12-3/TRBV12-4|TRBD2|TRBJ2-7
TGTGCCAGCAGTTTGGGAGGACTAGCGGGGGGGCTGTCCTACGAGCAGTACTTC
CASSLGGLAGGLSYEQYF
>few|TRBV29-1|.|TRBJ1-2
TGCAGCGTTGAGGTTCTGGACGGCTACACCTTC
CSVEVLDGYTF
>.|TRBV2|.|TRBJ2-3
TGTGCCAGCAGTGAAGCTTCGGTATTCACAGATACGCAGTATTTT
CASSEASVFTDTQYF
>few|TRBV27|TRBD1|TRBJ2-3
TGTGCCAGCAGTTGGGCCAGGGGGCAGGATACGCAGTATTTT
CASSWARGQDTQYF
>.|TRBV10-3|.|TRBJ2-5
TGTGCCATCAGCGGGGGGACAGGAATAGAGACCCAGTACTTC
CAISGGTGIETQYF
>.|TRBV19|.|TRBJ2-1
TGTGCCAGTAGTATAAGCGGGGGACAGGGCTCCAAAAGGCAGTTCTTC
CASSISGGQGSKRQFF
>many|TRBV6-6|.|TRBJ1-5
TGTGCCAGCAGGCCCGGTTCGGGGGATCCCCAGCATTTT
CASRPGSGDPQHF
>few|TRBV11-2|TRBD1|TRBJ2-7
TGTGCCAGCAGTCCGTCCCGGGACAGATACGAGCAGTACTTC
CASSPSRDRYEQYF
>.|TRBV5-1|TRBD1|TRBJ2-1
TGCGCCAGCAGCTTAGGGGACGTCCAGGGGGATGAGCAGTTCTTC
CASSLGDVQGDEQFF
>.|TRBV5-3|.|TRBJ2-1
TGTGCCAGAAGCTACAGGGAAAGAATCTACAATGAGCAGTTCTTC
CARSYRERIYNEQFF
>.|TRBV29-1|.|TRBJ2-4
TGCAGTCCACGGGACCGAATAGCCTACAAGCAGTACTTC
CSPRDRIAYKQYF
>.|TRBV7-2|.|TRBJ2-1
TGTGCTAGCGCCTCCTGGGGCGGGAACAATGAGCAGTTCTTC
CASASWGGNNEQFF
>.|TRBV7-2|.|TRBJ2-1
TGTGCCAGCAGCCCAGCGCGGACTTTCGGAGAGGGAAGGAGCTCCTACAATGAGCAGTTCTTC
CASSPARTFGEGRSSYNEQFF
>few|TRBV6-6|.|TRBJ2-7
TGTGCCAGCAGTTACCGGTGGGCCTACGAGCAGTACTTC
CASSYRWAYEQYF
>.|TRBV7-3|.|TRBJ2-7
TGTGCCAGCAGCTTAAACACGGAATCCTACGAGCAGTACTTC
CASSLNTESYEQYF
>.|TRBV15|.|TRBJ1-1
TGTGCCACCAGCAGGATCGGGGGCACTGAAGCTTTCTTT
CATSRIGGTEAFF
>few|TRBV7-9|.|TRBJ2-1
TGTGCCAGCAGCCCCCAAGCCAATGAGCAGTTCTTC
CASSPQANEQFF
>.|TRBV7-2|.|TRBJ2-4
TGTGCCAGCAGCTTAGTGGCGCGGGACTCGGAGCAGTACTTC
CASSLVARDSEQYF
>many|TRBV29-1|.|TRBJ2-3
TGCAGCGTTTCAGGAGAAGACACAGATACGCAGTATTTT
CSVSGEDTDTQYF
>.|TRBV7-9|.|TRBJ2-3
TGTGCCAGCAGCTTAGTCTCGGGACCGGGCACAGATACGCAGTATTTT
CASSLVSGPGTDTQYF
>.|TRBV7-2|.|TRBJ2-6
TGTGCCAGCAGCTTAGACAGGGTCGGGGCCAACGTCCTGACTTTC
CASSLDRVGANVLTF
>few|TRBV2|.|TRBJ1-1
TGTGCCAGCAGTGACGCCCGGGATTCAGAAGCTTTCTTT
CASSDARDSEAFF
>.|TRBV5-1|TRBD2|TRBJ2-5
TGCGCCAGCAGCCAGAGGACTAGCGGGAGTGAGACCCAGTACTTC
CASSQRTSGSETQYF
>.|TRBV20-1|.|TRBJ2-2
TGCAGTGTAAGCAGGGCGAACACCGGGGAGCTGTTTTTT
CSVSRANTGELFF
>.|TRBV5-1|.|TRBJ1-2
TGCGCCAGCGGCTCGGTCGGGGGCGCAGGGTATGGCTACACCTTC
CASGSVGGAGYGYTF